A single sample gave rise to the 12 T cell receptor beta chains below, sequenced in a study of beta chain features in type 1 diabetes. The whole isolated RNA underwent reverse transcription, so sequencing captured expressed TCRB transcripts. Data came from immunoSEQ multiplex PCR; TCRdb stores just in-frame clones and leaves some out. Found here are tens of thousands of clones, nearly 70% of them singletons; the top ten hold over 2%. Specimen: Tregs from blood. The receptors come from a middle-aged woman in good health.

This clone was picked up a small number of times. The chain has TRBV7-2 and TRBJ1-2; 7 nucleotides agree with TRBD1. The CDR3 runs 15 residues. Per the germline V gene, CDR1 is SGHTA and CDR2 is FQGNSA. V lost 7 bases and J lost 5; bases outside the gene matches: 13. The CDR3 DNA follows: TGTGCCAGCACCCTTATAGACAGGGCCTATTATGGCTACACCTTC. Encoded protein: CASTLIDRAYYGYTF.

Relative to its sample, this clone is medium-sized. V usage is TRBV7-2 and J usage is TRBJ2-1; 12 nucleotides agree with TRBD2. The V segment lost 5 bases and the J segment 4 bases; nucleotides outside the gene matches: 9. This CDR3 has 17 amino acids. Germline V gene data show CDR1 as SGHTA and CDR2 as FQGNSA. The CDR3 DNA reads TGTGCCAGCAGCCCCCGGAAGACTAGCGGGGGATACAATGAGCAGTTCTTC. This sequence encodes CASSPRKTSGGYNEQFF.

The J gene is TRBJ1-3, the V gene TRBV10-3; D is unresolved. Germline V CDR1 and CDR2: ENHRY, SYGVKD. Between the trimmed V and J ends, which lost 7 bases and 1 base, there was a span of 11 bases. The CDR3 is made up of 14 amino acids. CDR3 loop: CAITSASSGNTIYF. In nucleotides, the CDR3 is TGTGCCATCACAAGTGCCAGTTCTGGAAACACCATATATTTT.

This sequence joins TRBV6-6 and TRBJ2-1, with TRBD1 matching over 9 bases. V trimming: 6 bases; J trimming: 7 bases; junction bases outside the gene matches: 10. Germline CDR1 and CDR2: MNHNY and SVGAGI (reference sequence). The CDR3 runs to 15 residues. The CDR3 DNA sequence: TGTGCCAGCAGCAACCCGGGACAGGGTTTTAATGAGCAGTTCTTC. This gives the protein CASSNPGQGFNEQFF.

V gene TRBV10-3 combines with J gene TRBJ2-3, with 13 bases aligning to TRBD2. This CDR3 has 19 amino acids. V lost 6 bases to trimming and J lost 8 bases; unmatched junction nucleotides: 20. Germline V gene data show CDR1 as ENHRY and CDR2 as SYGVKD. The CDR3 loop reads CAISQGLAGAIHTDGTQYF. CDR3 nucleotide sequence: TGTGCCATCAGCCAAGGACTAGCGGGGGCCATACACACAGACGGTACGCAGTATTTT.

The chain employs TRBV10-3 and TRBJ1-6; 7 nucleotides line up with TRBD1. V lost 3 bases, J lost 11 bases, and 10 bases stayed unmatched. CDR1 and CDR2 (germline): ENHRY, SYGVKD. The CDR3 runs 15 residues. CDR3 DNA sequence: TGTGCCATCAGTGAAAGGGGGCTAGGTGGAACACCCCTCCACTTT. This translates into CAISERGLGGTPLHF.

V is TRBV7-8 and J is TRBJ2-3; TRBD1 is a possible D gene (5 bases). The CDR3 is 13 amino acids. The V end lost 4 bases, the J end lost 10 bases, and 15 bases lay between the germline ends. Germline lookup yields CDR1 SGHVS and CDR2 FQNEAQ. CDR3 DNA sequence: TGTGCCAGCAGCTCAGACAGCGCGTATGCGCAGTATTTT. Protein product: CASSSDSAYAQYF.

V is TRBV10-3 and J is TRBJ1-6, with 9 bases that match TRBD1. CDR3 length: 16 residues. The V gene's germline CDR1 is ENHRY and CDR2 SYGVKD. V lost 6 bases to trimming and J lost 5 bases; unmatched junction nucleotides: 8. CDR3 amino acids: CAIREGQGTNNSPLHF. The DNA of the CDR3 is TGTGCCATCAGGGAGGGACAGGGAACAAATAATTCACCCCTCCACTTT.

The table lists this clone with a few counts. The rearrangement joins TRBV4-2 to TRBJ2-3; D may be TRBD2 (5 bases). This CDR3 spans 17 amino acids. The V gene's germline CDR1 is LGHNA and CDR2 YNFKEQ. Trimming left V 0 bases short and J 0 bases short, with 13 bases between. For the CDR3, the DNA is TGTGCCAGCAGCCAAGATAGGGCAGCGGCTAGCACAGATACGCAGTATTTT. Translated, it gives CASSQDRAAASTDTQYF.

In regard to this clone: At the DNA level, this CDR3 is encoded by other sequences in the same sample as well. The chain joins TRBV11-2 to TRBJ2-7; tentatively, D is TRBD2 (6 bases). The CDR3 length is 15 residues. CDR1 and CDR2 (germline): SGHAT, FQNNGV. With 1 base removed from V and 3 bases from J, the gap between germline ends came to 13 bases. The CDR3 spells CASSLVTGGDYEQYF. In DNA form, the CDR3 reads TGTGCCAGCAGCTTAGTTACAGGAGGGGACTACGAGCAGTACTTC. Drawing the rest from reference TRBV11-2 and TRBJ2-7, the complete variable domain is EAGVAQSPRYKIIEKRQSVAFWCNPISGHATLYWYQQILGQGPKLLIQFQNNGVVDDSQLPKDRFSAERLKGVDSTLKIQPAKLEDSAVYLCASSLVTGGDYEQYFGPGTRLTVT.

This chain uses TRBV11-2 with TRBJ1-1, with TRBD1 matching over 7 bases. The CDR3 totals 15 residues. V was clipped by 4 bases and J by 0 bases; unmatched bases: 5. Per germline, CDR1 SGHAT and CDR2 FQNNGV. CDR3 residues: CASSSGDRVNTEAFF. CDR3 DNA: TGTGCCAGCAGCTCCGGGGACAGAGTGAACACTGAAGCTTTCTTT.

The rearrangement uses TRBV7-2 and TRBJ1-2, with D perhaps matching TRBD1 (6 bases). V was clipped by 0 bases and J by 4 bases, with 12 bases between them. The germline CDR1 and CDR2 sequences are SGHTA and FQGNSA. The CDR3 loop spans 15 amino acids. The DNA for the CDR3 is TGTGCCAGCAGCTTAGCGGGCAGGGGTTTCTATGGCTACACCTTC. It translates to CASSLAGRGFYGYTF.